This T cell receptor beta chain was obtained from a study of T cell clones after liver transplantation. Sequencing was performed with immunoSEQ multiplex PCR; in TCRdb, only in-frame clones are kept and a portion is missing. The top ten clones hold approximately 3% of a sample with more than 45,000 clones, about 71% of them seen once. The sequenced sample was CD4+ T cells from blood, obtained at the roughly 15-month timepoint. The TCR was taken from a human patient who received a liver transplant. Some T cells may be supplied by the graft donor.

The CDR3 region is CATVRDRGSGELFF. The CDR3 nucleotides are TGTGCCACAGTCCGGGACAGGGGATCCGGGGAGCTGTTTTTT. The chain joins TRBV2 to TRBJ2-2; 10 bases are a match to TRBD1. Germline V CDR1 and CDR2: SNHLY, FYNNEI. The ends lost 10 bases at V and 6 bases at J; junction bases unmatched: 8. The CDR3 length is 14 residues. The entire variable domain, with the rest obtained from reference TRBV2 and TRBJ2-2, is as follows: EPEVTQTPSHQVTQMGQEVILRCVPISNHLYFYWYRQILGQKVEFLVSFYNNEISEKSEIFDDQFSVERPDGSNFTLKIRSTKLEDSAMYFCATVRDRGSGELFFGEGSRLTVL.